This record covers a single T cell receptor (beta chain). Its target is unknown. Germline V lookup: CDR1 SGHRS, CDR2 YFSETQ. The ends lost 3 bases at V and 4 bases at J; junction bases unmatched: 5. This CDR3 has 15 amino acids. This record belongs to a study of Ad26.COV2.S vaccination and SARS-CoV-2 variants. Study-wide context: A COV1001 Ad26.COV2.S trial-arm participant provided the sample. Dosing was one shot or two shots 56 days apart.

Sequencing used immunoSEQ multiplex PCR; TCRdb keeps in-frame clones, though not all of them. This table has hundreds of thousands of clones, roughly 90% appearing once. This sample's treatment: approximately 18 received Ad26.COV2.S at low or high dose, single or two shots; several received placebo; per-sample allocation not given. Each sample was drawn 63 days after the first injection (of vaccine or placebo). Points from the study as a whole: Vaccine and placebo groups showed comparable non-spike TCR breadth. Vaccine recipients surpassed placebo recipients in spike-specific TCR breadth.

The genes are TRBV5-1 and TRBJ2-5; TRBD2 matches at 11 bases. The receptor was isolated from a person between 18 and 60 years old who received the Ad26.COV2.S COVID-19 vaccine or a placebo. The sample in question was peripheral blood, obtained in a trial of Ad26.COV2.S vaccine versus placebo. For the CDR3, the DNA is TGCGCCAGCAGCTCTAGCGGGAGGTTGGGAGAGACCCAGTACTTC. It yields the protein CASSSSGRLGETQYF.